The sample holds a few counts of the clone carrying this T cell receptor beta chain. Antigen specificity is unknown. The CDR3 totals 15 residues. Trimming removed 1 base from V and 6 bases from J, with 14 bases in between. From germline, CDR1 is LGHNA and CDR2 YNFKEQ. The source of the sample is a study of T cells in Graves' hyperthyroidism and ophthalmopathy. What was amplified from RNA transcripts were TCR beta CDR3 regions. The TCR CDR3 first-round RT-PCR relied on the HTBI primer set. TCRdb recomputed calls from the multiplex PCR reads with MiXCR, one row per CDR3 protein. The sample holds a few hundred thousand distinct CDR3 sequences, 15% to 19% seen once. Patients with uncontrolled infections, other autoimmune diseases, pregnancy or lactation were excluded. Blood from later-ophthalmopathy patients was taken at first hyperthyroidism diagnosis. Points from the study as a whole: A model built on 13 V-J features separated ophthalmopathy from stable hyperthyroidism. Most expanded thyroid clonotypes above 0.001 also appeared in blood.

This clonotype was sampled from a woman between 18 and 29 years old with Graves' hyperthyroidism that later progressed to Graves' ophthalmopathy. Source material: blood. The chain uses TRBV4-2 and TRBJ2-3; D is undetermined. Written as DNA, the CDR3 is TGTGCCAGCAGCCAAGGTGAACTATCATGGGATACGCAGTATTTT. Amino acid sequence: CASSQGELSWDTQYF.